One TCR beta chain is described in this entry. The primer mix had 60 Vbeta and 13 Jbeta primers. Clones were read by immunoSEQ multiplex PCR, and TCRdb kept only the in-frame ones, dropping some. Altogether 120,000 or so clones are present, over 70% being singletons, with the ten largest covering roughly 3%. The sample originates from a study of cytomegalovirus exposure and HLA in healthy donors. Per the germline V gene, CDR1 is MNHEY and CDR2 is SVGAGI. CDR3 length equals 14 residues. Deletions cut 0 bases from V and 10 bases from J, with 14 bases between. The chain couples TRBV6-5 to TRBJ2-3, with unresolved D. The specimen sequenced was PBMCs. The sequence was obtained from a woman in her forties in good health and CMV-seropositive. DNA of the CDR3: TGTGCCAGCAGTTACTCGGCCCCCCCCGCCTCGCAGTATTTT. As protein: CASSYSAPPASQYF.